This T cell receptor (beta chain) appears in the sequencing data of a study of blood T cell repertoires in COVID-19. Across the whole study: Italy, Spain and the United States were the sources of the convalescent and acute COVID-19 samples. Nucleic acid was either cDNA or gDNA, and it came from T cells, B-cell-depleted T cells, or PBMCs.

In the original analysis: Estimates of nucleated cell counts were drawn from the amplification of reference gene primers. Data came from immunoSEQ multiplex PCR; TCRdb stores just in-frame clones and leaves some out. That table supplies the V and J calls and clone size; D and trimming were determined from the DNA. The sample has about 120,000 clones; around 76% are singletons. V was cut by 6 bases and J by 4 bases, with 12 bases left in between. This CDR3 contains 12 residues. In germline, CDR1 is SQVTM, CDR2 ANQGSEA. The sequence derives from a man between 60 and 75 years old with acute or convalescent COVID-19. The genes are TRBV29-1 and TRBJ1-1; no definite D call. Source material: peripheral blood. CDR3: CSVRRESTEAFF. CDR3 in DNA: TGCAGCGTAAGGAGGGAGAGCACTGAAGCTTTCTTT. The variable domain in full, with the rest retrieved from reference TRBV29-1 and TRBJ1-1, is SAVISQKPSRDICQRGTSLTIQCQVDSQVTMMFWYRQQPGQSLTLIATANQGSEATYESGFVIDKFPISRPNLTFSTLTVSNMSPEDSSIYLCSVRRESTEAFFGQGTRLTVV.